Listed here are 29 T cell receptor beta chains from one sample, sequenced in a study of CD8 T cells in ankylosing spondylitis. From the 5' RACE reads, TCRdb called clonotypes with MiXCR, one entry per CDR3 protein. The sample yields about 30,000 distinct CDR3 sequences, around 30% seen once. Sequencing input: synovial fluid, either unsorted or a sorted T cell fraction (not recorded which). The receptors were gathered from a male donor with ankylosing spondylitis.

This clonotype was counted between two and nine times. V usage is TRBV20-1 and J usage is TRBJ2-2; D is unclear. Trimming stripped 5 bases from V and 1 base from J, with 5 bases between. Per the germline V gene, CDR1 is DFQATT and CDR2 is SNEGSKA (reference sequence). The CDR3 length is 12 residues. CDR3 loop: CSAGENTGELFF. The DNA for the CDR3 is TGCAGTGCTGGGGAGAACACCGGGGAGCTGTTTTTT.

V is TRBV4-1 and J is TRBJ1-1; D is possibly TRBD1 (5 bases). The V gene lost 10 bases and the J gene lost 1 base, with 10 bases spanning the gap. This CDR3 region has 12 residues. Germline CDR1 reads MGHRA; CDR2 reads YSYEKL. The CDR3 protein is CATLGPNTEAFF. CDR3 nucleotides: TGCGCCACCCTGGGGCCGAACACTGAAGCTTTCTTT.

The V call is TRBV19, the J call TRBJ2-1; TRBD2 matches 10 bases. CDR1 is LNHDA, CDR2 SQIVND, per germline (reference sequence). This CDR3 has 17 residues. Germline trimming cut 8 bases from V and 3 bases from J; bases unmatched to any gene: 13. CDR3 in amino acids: CASGDQGTSVSYNEQFF. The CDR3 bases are TGTGCCAGTGGAGACCAAGGGACTAGCGTTAGCTACAATGAGCAGTTCTTC.

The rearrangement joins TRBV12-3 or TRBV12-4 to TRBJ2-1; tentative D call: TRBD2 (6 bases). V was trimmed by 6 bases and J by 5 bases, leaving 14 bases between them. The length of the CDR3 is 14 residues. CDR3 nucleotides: TGTGCCAGCAGCCCCACTAGCCACAACAATGAGCAGTTCTTC. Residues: CASSPTSHNNEQFF.

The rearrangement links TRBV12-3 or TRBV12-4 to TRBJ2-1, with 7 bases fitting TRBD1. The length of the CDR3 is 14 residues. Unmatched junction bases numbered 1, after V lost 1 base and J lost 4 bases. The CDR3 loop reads CASSLGQGYNEQFF. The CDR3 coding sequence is TGTGCCAGCAGTTTAGGACAGGGATACAATGAGCAGTTCTTC.

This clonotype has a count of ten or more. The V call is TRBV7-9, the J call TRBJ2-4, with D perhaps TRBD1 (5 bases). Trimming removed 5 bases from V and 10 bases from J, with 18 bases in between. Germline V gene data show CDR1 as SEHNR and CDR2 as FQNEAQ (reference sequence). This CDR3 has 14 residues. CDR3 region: CASSPPLLQGIQYF. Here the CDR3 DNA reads TGTGCCAGCAGCCCTCCCTTACTCCAGGGTATTCAGTACTTC.

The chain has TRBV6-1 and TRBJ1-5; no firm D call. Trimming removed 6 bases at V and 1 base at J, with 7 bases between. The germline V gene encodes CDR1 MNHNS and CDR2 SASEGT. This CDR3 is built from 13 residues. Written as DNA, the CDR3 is TGTGCCAGCAGGGAATGGAGCAATCAGCCCCAGCATTTT. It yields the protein CASREWSNQPQHF.

CDR3 amino acids: CASSPRGYHSGANVLTF. The CDR3 coding sequence is TGTGCCAGCAGCCCGAGAGGGTACCACTCTGGGGCCAACGTCCTGACTTTC. The chain has TRBV14 and TRBJ2-6, with D perhaps TRBD2 (5 bases). V lost 4 bases, J lost 0 bases, and 13 bases lay in between. Germline CDR1 and CDR2: SGHDN and FVKESK. The CDR3 is 17 amino acids.

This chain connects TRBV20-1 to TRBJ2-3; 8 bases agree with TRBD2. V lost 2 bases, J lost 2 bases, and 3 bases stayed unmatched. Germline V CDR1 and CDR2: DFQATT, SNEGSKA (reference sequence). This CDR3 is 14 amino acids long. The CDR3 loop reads CSARPTSDTDTQYF. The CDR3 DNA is TGCAGTGCTAGACCGACTAGCGACACAGATACGCAGTATTTT.

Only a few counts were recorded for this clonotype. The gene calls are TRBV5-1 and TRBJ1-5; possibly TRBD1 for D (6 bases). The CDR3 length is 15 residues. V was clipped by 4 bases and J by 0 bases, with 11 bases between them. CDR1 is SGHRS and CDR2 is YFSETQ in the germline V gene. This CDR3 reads CASSPTGTSNQPQHF. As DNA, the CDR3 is TGCGCCAGCAGCCCTACAGGGACTAGCAATCAGCCCCAGCATTTT.

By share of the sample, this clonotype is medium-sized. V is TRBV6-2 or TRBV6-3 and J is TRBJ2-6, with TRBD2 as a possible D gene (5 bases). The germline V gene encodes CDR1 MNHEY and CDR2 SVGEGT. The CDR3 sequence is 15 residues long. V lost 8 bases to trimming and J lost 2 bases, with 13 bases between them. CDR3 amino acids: CASFYSGTGANVLTF. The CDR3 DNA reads TGTGCCAGCTTCTATTCGGGAACTGGGGCCAACGTCCTGACTTTC.

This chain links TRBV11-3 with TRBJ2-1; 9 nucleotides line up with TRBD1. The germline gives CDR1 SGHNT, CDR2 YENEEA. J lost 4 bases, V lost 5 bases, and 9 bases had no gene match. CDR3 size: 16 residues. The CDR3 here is CASSLQGANIYNEQFF. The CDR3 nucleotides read TGTGCCAGCAGCCTACAGGGGGCGAACATATACAATGAGCAGTTCTTC.

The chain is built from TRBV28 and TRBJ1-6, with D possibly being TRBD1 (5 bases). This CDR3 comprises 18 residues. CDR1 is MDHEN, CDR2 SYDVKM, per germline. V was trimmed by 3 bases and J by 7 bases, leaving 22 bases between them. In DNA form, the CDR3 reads TGTGCCAGCAGTTTCGTGACAGAAGCGCAATTCGACAATTCACCCCTCCACTTT. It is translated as CASSFVTEAQFDNSPLHF.

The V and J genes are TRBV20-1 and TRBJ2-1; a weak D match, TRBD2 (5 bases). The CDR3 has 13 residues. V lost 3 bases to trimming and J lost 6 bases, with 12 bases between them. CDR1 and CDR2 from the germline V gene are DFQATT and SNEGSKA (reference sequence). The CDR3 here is CSARRKEGNEQFF. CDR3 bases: TGCAGTGCTAGGCGGAAAGAGGGCAATGAGCAGTTCTTC.

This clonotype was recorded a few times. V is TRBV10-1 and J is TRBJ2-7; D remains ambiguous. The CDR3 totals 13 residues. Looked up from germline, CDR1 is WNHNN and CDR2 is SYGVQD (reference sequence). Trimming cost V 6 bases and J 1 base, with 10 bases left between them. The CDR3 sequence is CASSPGPSYEQYF. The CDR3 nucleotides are TGCGCCAGCAGCCCCGGGCCGTCCTACGAGCAGTACTTC.

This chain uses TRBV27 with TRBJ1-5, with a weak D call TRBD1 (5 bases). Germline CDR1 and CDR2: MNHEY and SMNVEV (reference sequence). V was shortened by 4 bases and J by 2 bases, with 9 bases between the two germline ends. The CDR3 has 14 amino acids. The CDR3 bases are TGTGCCAGCAGTTCAGGGTTTCGCAATCAGCCCCAGCATTTT. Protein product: CASSSGFRNQPQHF.

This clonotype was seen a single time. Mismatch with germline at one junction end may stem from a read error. The CDR3 here is CANSYDPNFRDYQTEHTDTQYF. In DNA, the CDR3 is TGTGCCAACAGTTACGACCCGAACTTCCGGGACTACCAAACCGAACACACAGATACGCAGTATTTT. J is TRBJ2-3 and V is TRBV6-2 or TRBV6-3, with 7 bases aligning to TRBD2. The CDR3 length is 22 residues. Germline assignment: CDR1 MNHEY and CDR2 SVGEGT.

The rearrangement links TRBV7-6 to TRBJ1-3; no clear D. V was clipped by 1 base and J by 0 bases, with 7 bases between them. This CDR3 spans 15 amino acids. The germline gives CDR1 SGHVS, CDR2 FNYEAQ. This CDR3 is CASSLGEHSGNTIYF. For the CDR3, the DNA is TGTGCCAGCAGCTTAGGCGAGCACTCTGGAAACACCATATATTTT.

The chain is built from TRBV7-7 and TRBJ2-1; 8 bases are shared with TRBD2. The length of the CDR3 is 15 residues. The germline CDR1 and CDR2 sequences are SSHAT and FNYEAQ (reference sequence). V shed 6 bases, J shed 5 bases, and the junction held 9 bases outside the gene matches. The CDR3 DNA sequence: TGTGCCAGCAGTCATGCCACTAGCGGCCACAATGAGCAGTTCTTC. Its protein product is CASSHATSGHNEQFF.

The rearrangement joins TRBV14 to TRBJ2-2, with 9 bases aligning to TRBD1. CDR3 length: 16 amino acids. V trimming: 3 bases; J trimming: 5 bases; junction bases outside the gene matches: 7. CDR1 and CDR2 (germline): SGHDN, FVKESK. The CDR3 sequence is CASSHTGQGGTGELFF. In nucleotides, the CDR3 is TGTGCCAGCAGCCATACGGGACAGGGTGGAACCGGGGAGCTGTTTTTT.

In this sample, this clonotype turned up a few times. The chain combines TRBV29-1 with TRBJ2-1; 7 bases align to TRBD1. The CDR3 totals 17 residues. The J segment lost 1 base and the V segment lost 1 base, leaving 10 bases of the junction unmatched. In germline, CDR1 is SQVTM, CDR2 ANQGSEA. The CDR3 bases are TGCAGCGTTGAAGGATCGGACAGGATGGTATCCTACAATGAGCAGTTCTTC. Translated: CSVEGSDRMVSYNEQFF.

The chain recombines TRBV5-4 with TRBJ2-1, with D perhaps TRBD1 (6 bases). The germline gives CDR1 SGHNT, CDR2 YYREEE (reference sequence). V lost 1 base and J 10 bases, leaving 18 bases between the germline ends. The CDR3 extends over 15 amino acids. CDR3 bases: TGTGCCAGCAGCTTGATCACAGGGAGAAGGGGGGAGCAGTTCTTC. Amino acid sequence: CASSLITGRRGEQFF.

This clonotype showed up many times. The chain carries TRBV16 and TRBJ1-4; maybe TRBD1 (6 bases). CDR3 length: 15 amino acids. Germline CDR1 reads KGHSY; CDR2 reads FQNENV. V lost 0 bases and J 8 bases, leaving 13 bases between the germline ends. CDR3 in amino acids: CASSQSARGNEKLFF. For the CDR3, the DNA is TGTGCCAGCAGCCAATCAGCCAGGGGCAACGAAAAACTGTTTTTT.

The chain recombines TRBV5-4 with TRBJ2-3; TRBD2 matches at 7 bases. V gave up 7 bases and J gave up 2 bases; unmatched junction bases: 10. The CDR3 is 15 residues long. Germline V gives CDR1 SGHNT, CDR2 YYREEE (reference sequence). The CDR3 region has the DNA TGTGCCAGCCATAGCGGGCTCGGAATCACAGATACGCAGTATTTT. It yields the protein CASHSGLGITDTQYF.

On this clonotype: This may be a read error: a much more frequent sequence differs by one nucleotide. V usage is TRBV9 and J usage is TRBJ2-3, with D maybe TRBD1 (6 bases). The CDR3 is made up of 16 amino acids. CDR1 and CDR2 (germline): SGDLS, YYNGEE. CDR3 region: CGSSEQGFPSTDTQYF. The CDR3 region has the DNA TGTGGCAGCAGCGAACAGGGTTTCCCTAGCACAGATACGCAGTATTTT.

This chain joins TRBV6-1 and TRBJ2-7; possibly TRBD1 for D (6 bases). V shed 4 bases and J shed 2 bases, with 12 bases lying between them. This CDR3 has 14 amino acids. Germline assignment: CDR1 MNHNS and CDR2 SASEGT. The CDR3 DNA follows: TGTGCCAGCAGTGTGGCAGGGGAAACCTACGAGCAGTACTTC. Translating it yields CASSVAGETYEQYF.

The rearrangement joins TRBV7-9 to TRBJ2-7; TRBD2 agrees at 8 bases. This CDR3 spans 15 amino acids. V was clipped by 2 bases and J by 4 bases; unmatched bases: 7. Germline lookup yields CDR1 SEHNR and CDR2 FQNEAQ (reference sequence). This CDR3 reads CASSLSGSISYEQYF. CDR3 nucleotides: TGTGCCAGCAGCTTAAGCGGGAGTATCTCTTACGAGCAGTACTTC.

CDR3 protein: CASSLSLAGGPNEQFF. As DNA, the CDR3 is TGTGCCAGCAGTTTGAGTCTAGCGGGAGGGCCCAATGAGCAGTTCTTC. V and J are TRBV27 and TRBJ2-1, with TRBD2 identical over 12 bases. The CDR3 spans 16 residues. The ends lost 3 bases at V and 6 bases at J; junction bases unmatched: 6. CDR1 is MNHEY and CDR2 is SMNVEV in the germline V gene (reference sequence).

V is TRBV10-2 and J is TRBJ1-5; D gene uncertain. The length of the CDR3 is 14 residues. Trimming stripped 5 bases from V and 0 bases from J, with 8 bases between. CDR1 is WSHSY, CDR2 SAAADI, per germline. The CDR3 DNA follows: TGCGCCAGCAGTCCAGTTCCTAGCAATCAGCCCCAGCATTTT. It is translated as CASSPVPSNQPQHF.